This entry lists 20 T cell receptor beta chains sequenced from one sample in a study of T cell responses to AZD1222 COVID-19 vaccine. Sequencing was performed with immunoSEQ multiplex PCR; in TCRdb, only in-frame clones are kept and a portion is missing. In the table there are 85,000 to 90,000 clones, 70% to 90% of which are singletons. The sequences come from peripheral blood, collected 28 days after the second AZD1222 dose. These receptors originate from an adult who received the AZD1222 COVID-19 vaccine.

The J gene is TRBJ1-2, the V gene TRBV11-2; TRBD1 matches at 7 bases. Germline trimming cut 3 bases from V and 5 bases from J; bases unmatched to any gene: 3. This CDR3 contains 13 residues. From germline, CDR1 is SGHAT and CDR2 FQNNGV. The CDR3 nucleotides are TGTGCCAGCAGCTTGGGACAGAATTATGGCTACACCTTC. Its protein product is CASSLGQNYGYTF.

V gene TRBV6-5 combines with J gene TRBJ1-1; D is undetermined. The CDR3 runs 14 residues. Germline V gives CDR1 MNHEY, CDR2 SVGAGI. The germline V and J ends were trimmed by 0 bases and 2 bases, with 7 bases remaining between them. CDR3 loop: CASSYSFVNTEAFF. In DNA, the CDR3 is TGTGCCAGCAGTTACTCCTTCGTAAACACTGAAGCTTTCTTT.

The chain couples TRBV7-9 to TRBJ1-1; 7 nucleotides match TRBD1. Germline V lookup: CDR1 SEHNR, CDR2 FQNEAQ (reference sequence). J was trimmed by 1 base and V by 4 bases; bases with no gene match: 6. The CDR3 runs 15 residues. As DNA, the CDR3 is TGTGCCAGCAGCTCCAGGGGGAGGACGAACACTGAAGCTTTCTTT. The encoded protein is CASSSRGRTNTEAFF.

J is TRBJ2-6 and V is TRBV6-4, with D possibly matching TRBD2 (6 bases). This CDR3 comprises 16 residues. Germline loops: CDR1 MRHNA, CDR2 SNTAGT. Between the trimmed V and J ends, which lost 0 bases and 2 bases, there was a span of 8 bases. CDR3 nucleotide sequence: TGTGCCAGCAGTGACTCTTGGGGGGCTGGGGCCAACGTCCTGACTTTC. Its translation: CASSDSWGAGANVLTF.

This rearrangement joins TRBV7-9 to TRBJ1-3; D is undetermined. Germline V gene data show CDR1 as SEHNR and CDR2 as FQNEAQ (reference sequence). The V end was cut by 5 bases, the J end by 3 bases, with 14 bases between. This CDR3 has 15 amino acids. CDR3 bases: TGTGCCAGCAGCCCCGGGATGTCCGGTGGAAACACCATATATTTT. This encodes CASSPGMSGGNTIYF.

The rearrangement links TRBV6-1 to TRBJ1-6; D is unresolved. This CDR3 spans 14 amino acids. Germline-derived CDR1 and CDR2 are MNHNS and SASEGT. The germline V and J ends were trimmed by 2 bases and 3 bases, with 5 bases remaining between them. The CDR3 sequence is CASSEYSYNSPLHF. The CDR3 DNA sequence: TGTGCCAGCAGTGAATACAGCTATAATTCACCCCTCCACTTT.

V gene TRBV6-6 combines with J gene TRBJ1-2, with D perhaps TRBD1 (5 bases). The V end was cut by 4 bases, the J end by 7 bases, with 19 bases between. CDR3 size: 15 residues. Germline lookup yields CDR1 MNHNY and CDR2 SVGAGI (reference sequence). The CDR3 DNA sequence: TGTGCCAGCAGTTCCCCCCCCCGGGGGATGGGTGGCTACACCTTC. It translates to CASSSPPRGMGGYTF.

This chain uses TRBV5-1 with TRBJ2-5; 9 bases line up with TRBD1. There are 13 residues in the CDR3. Germline trimming cut 4 bases from V and 5 bases from J; bases unmatched to any gene: 3. Germline-derived CDR1 and CDR2 are SGHRS and YFSETQ. CDR3 sequence reads: CASSPGQGETQYF. The DNA of the CDR3 is TGCGCCAGCAGCCCGGGACAGGGTGAGACCCAGTACTTC.

The CDR3 region has the DNA TGCGCCAGCAGCTTGAGTCAGGGTGCTGGAAACACCATATATTTT. Encoded protein: CASSLSQGAGNTIYF. This chain uses TRBV5-1 with TRBJ1-3; possibly TRBD1 for D (5 bases). This CDR3 region has 15 residues. The V gene's germline CDR1 is SGHRS and CDR2 YFSETQ. Between the trimmed V and J ends, which lost 1 base and 2 bases, there was a span of 10 bases.

The chain joins TRBV27 to TRBJ2-7; no clear D gene. CDR1 is MNHEY, CDR2 SMNVEV, per germline (reference sequence). This CDR3 has 14 amino acids. V dropped 3 bases and J dropped 1 base, with 10 bases sitting between them. For the CDR3, the DNA is TGTGCCAGCAGTTTCAGGACGACTTCCTACGAGCAGTACTTC. Encoded protein: CASSFRTTSYEQYF.

The CDR3 DNA reads TGTGCCAGCAGCTCTACAGGGGGCGCATTAACTAATGAAAAACTGTTTTTT. Its protein product is CASSSTGGALTNEKLFF. The chain employs TRBV7-6 and TRBJ1-4, with 9 bases fitting TRBD1. V lost 4 bases, J lost 1 base, and 7 bases stayed unmatched. The CDR3 is 17 residues long. Germline CDR1 and CDR2: SGHVS and FNYEAQ.

The CDR3 DNA sequence: TGTGCCAGCAGTGGGGCGAGGGTAGGTGGCTACACCTTC. The encoded protein is CASSGARVGGYTF. The chain employs TRBV6-1 and TRBJ1-2; D not certain. Germline lookup yields CDR1 MNHNS and CDR2 SASEGT. V was shortened by 4 bases and J by 7 bases, with 13 bases between the two germline ends. The CDR3 extends over 13 amino acids.

The chain joins TRBV21-1 to TRBJ1-1; the table gives TRBD1 as D, unverified against the DNA. TRBV21-1 is a pseudogene. The CDR3 sequence is 14 residues long. Here the CDR3 DNA reads TGTGCCAGCAGCCGGGGACAGGGGAACACTGAAGCTTTCTTT. It yields the protein CASSRGQGNTEAFF.

This chain uses TRBV19 with TRBJ2-7, with 10 bases aligning to TRBD1. The length of the CDR3 is 14 residues. From germline, CDR1 is LNHDA and CDR2 SQIVND (reference sequence). The junction had 4 bases not matched to a gene; V was cut back by 4 bases and J by 4 bases. The CDR3 here is CASSKDRGHYEQYF. The CDR3 region has the DNA TGTGCCAGTAGTAAAGACAGGGGGCATTACGAGCAGTACTTC.

The chain joins TRBV6-5 to TRBJ1-1; D unresolved. This CDR3 comprises 13 residues. The V end lost 7 bases, the J end lost 5 bases, and 14 bases lay between the germline ends. CDR1 is MNHEY and CDR2 is SVGAGI in the germline V gene. CDR3 bases: TGTGCCAGCACCACAATAGGGAGGACTGAAGCTTTCTTT. It codes for CASTTIGRTEAFF.

The chain combines TRBV3-1 (or the pseudogene TRBV3-2) with TRBJ1-2, with D possibly matching TRBD1 (6 bases). The CDR3 has 13 residues. Trimming removed 6 bases at V and 5 bases at J, with 13 bases between. Germline CDR1 LGHDT, CDR2 YNNKEL (reference sequence). The CDR3 DNA is TGTGCCAGCAGGGATTGGACAGATTATGGCTACACCTTC. The encoded protein is CASRDWTDYGYTF.

The rearrangement uses TRBV20-1 and TRBJ1-2, with 7 bases aligning to TRBD1. Germline CDR1 is DFQATT and CDR2 is SNEGSKA (reference sequence). The CDR3 extends over 13 amino acids. V gave up 3 bases and J gave up 6 bases; unmatched junction bases: 7. CDR3 sequence reads: CSASSRDSHGYTF. The DNA of the CDR3 is TGCAGTGCTAGTTCCCGGGACAGCCATGGCTACACCTTC.

This chain joins TRBV5-8 and TRBJ1-4, with 7 bases identical to TRBD1. The V gene's germline CDR1 is SGHTS and CDR2 YDEGEE. This CDR3 has 15 residues. V was clipped by 0 bases and J by 6 bases; unmatched bases: 5. This CDR3 is CASSLEGQPYEKLFF. DNA for the CDR3: TGTGCCAGCAGCTTGGAGGGACAGCCTTATGAAAAACTGTTTTTT.

The rearrangement joins TRBV4-2 to TRBJ2-2; D remains ambiguous. This CDR3 has 15 amino acids. The ends were cut back, 0 bases at V and 6 bases at J, with 11 bases in the middle. Germline CDR1 LGHNA, CDR2 YNFKEQ. In DNA, the CDR3 is TGTGCCAGCAGCCAAGATCCGGCGACCTCCGGGGAGCTGTTTTTT. Amino acid sequence: CASSQDPATSGELFF.

The chain has TRBV12-5 and TRBJ2-3, with D unresolved. Trimming pared 1 base from V and 0 bases from J, leaving 11 bases between. Germline V lookup: CDR1 LGHNT, CDR2 FRNRAP. This CDR3 contains 16 residues. Here the CDR3 reads CASGLGLGPSTDTQYF. The CDR3 DNA reads as TGTGCTAGTGGTTTGGGATTGGGTCCTAGCACAGATACGCAGTATTTT. Full variable domain (missing parts from reference TRBV12-5 and TRBJ2-3): DARVTQTPRHKVTEMGQEVTMRCQPILGHNTVFWYRQTMMQGLELLAYFRNRAPLDDSGMPKDRFSAEMPDATLATLKIQPSEPRDSAVYFCASGLGLGPSTDTQYFGPGTRLTVL.